The next 21 T cell receptor beta chains were all read from a single sample in a study of control samples from healthy donors and cancer patients. Profiling relied on immunoSEQ multiplex PCR, and the TCRdb table lists in-frame clones only, not all of them. The sample yields about 110,000 clones, approximately 90% seen once. Sequenced: blood. The receptor set was obtained from a young woman in good health.

This chain links TRBV7-3 with TRBJ2-1; no clear D. V lost 2 bases and J lost 3, with 14 bases in between. In germline, CDR1 is SGHTA, CDR2 FQGTGA. The CDR3 loop spans 16 amino acids. CDR3 loop: CASSLSAPALYNEQFF. DNA of the CDR3: TGTGCCAGCAGCTTATCCGCTCCAGCCCTCTACAATGAGCAGTTCTTC.

The chain employs TRBV4-3 and TRBJ1-3, with D possibly TRBD1 on 5 matching bases. This CDR3 has 16 residues. The V end was cut by 1 base, the J end by 9 bases, with 19 bases between. Germline V gives CDR1 LGHNA, CDR2 YSLEER. The CDR3 bases are TGCGCCAGCAGCCAAGCGAAGACAGAGGTCCCACGCACCATATATTTT. This gives the protein CASSQAKTEVPRTIYF.

The chain couples TRBV7-2 to TRBJ2-7; TRBD1 agrees at 7 bases. V gave up 5 bases and J gave up 1 base; unmatched junction bases: 2. Germline CDR1 and CDR2: SGHTA and FQGNSA. The CDR3 spans 13 residues. Here the CDR3 DNA reads TGTGCCAGCAGCCGGGACAGATCCTACGAGCAGTACTTC. It yields the protein CASSRDRSYEQYF.

The CDR3 spells CASRPGWSYNEQFF. The DNA of the CDR3 is TGTGCCAGCAGGCCTGGATGGTCCTACAATGAGCAGTTCTTC. The chain has TRBV6-5 and TRBJ2-1; D gene uncertain. CDR1 and CDR2 (germline): MNHEY, SVGAGI. This CDR3 is built from 14 residues. Trimming took off 6 bases at V and 1 base at J, with 10 bases between the two ends.

V is TRBV9 and J is TRBJ2-3; tentative D call: TRBD2 (5 bases). The germline gives CDR1 SGDLS, CDR2 YYNGEE. The ends were cut back, 0 bases at V and 4 bases at J, with 15 bases in the middle. The CDR3 is 16 residues long. The chain's CDR3 is CASSVDRRSRADTQYF. The CDR3 nucleotides read TGTGCCAGCAGCGTAGATCGGCGCTCGCGGGCAGATACGCAGTATTTT.

The chain recombines TRBV7-2 with TRBJ2-1; the D gene is possibly TRBD2 (7 bases). The CDR3 runs to 16 residues. Germline-derived CDR1 and CDR2 are SGHTA and FQGNSA. V was clipped by 8 bases and J by 0 bases, with 17 bases between them. Here the CDR3 reads CASLEGGRISYNEQFF. The CDR3 DNA is TGTGCCAGCCTCGAGGGGGGGAGGATCTCCTACAATGAGCAGTTCTTC.

This clone was counted a single time. This chain connects TRBV7-2 to TRBJ1-3, with D tentatively TRBD1 (6 bases). In germline, CDR1 is SGHTA, CDR2 FQGNSA. The CDR3 spans 13 residues. V was shortened by 5 bases and J by 7 bases, with 12 bases between the two germline ends. The CDR3 sequence is CASSPQGLNTIYF. DNA for the CDR3: TGTGCCAGCAGCCCCCAGGGGCTGAACACCATATATTTT.

This clone was counted a single time. The rearrangement joins TRBV9 to TRBJ2-1; 7 positions agree with TRBD2. The V segment lost 1 base and the J segment 7 bases; nucleotides outside the gene matches: 14. Germline V gives CDR1 SGDLS, CDR2 YYNGEE. The CDR3 contains 17 residues. Here the CDR3 DNA reads TGTGCCAGCAGCGTAAAGTCAGCGGGACTAATCTATAATGAGCAGTTCTTC. It is translated as CASSVKSAGLIYNEQFF.

The J gene is TRBJ2-6, the V gene TRBV19; 10 bases line up with TRBD1. In germline, CDR1 is LNHDA, CDR2 SQIVND (reference sequence). CDR3 size: 17 residues. The V gene end was trimmed by 4 bases and the J gene end by 1 base; junction bases not matched to a gene: 4. The CDR3 loop is CASSKGQGKSGANVLTF. Here the CDR3 DNA reads TGTGCCAGTAGTAAGGGACAGGGGAAGTCTGGGGCCAACGTCCTGACTTTC.

The genes are TRBV7-2 and TRBJ2-1, with D tentatively TRBD1 (5 bases). Germline CDR1 reads SGHTA; CDR2 reads FQGNSA. The germline V and J ends were trimmed by 2 bases and 1 base, with 18 bases remaining between them. The length of the CDR3 is 18 residues. CDR3 residues: CASSLRPAREWSYNEQFF. In nucleotides, the CDR3 is TGTGCCAGCAGCTTAAGGCCCGCCAGGGAATGGTCCTACAATGAGCAGTTCTTC.

This chain uses TRBV11-1 with TRBJ1-1; a weak D match, TRBD1 (5 bases). The CDR3 spans 16 residues. CDR1 is SGHAT and CDR2 is FQDESV in the germline V gene (reference sequence). Trimming shortened V by 3 bases and J by 1 base, and 15 bases separated the two germline ends. Here the CDR3 reads CASSFSTGRPNTEAFF. For the CDR3, the DNA is TGTGCCAGCAGCTTTTCGACGGGACGACCGAACACTGAAGCTTTCTTT.

J is TRBJ1-3 and V is TRBV28; D not certain. CDR3 length: 14 amino acids. CDR1 and CDR2 from the germline V gene are MDHEN and SYDVKM. Trimming stripped 1 base from V and 0 bases from J, with 4 bases between. CDR3 sequence: CASSLYRSGNTIYF. In DNA, the CDR3 is TGTGCCAGCAGTTTATACCGCTCTGGAAACACCATATATTTT.

The genes are TRBV19 and TRBJ1-5; 10 bases are a match to TRBD1. The V gene's germline CDR1 is LNHDA and CDR2 SQIVND (reference sequence). With V trimmed by 5 bases and J by 1 base, 11 bases remained unmatched. The CDR3 consists of 18 residues. The CDR3 nucleotides read TGTGCCAGTAGTCCTGACAGGGGGCACTACGGCAGCAATCAGCCCCAGCATTTT. Translated: CASSPDRGHYGSNQPQHF.

The chain uses TRBV27 and TRBJ1-1; TRBD1 matches 8 bases. V lost 5 bases and J lost 1; bases outside the gene matches: 3. Germline CDR1 and CDR2: MNHEY and SMNVEV (reference sequence). This CDR3 comprises 14 residues. CDR3 nucleotide sequence: TGTGCCAGCAGTAGAGGGACAGGGAACACTGAAGCTTTCTTT. Translating gives CASSRGTGNTEAFF.

This chain links TRBV27 with TRBJ2-1; no clear D gene. From germline, CDR1 is MNHEY and CDR2 SMNVEV (reference sequence). The CDR3 spans 14 residues. Trimming left V 4 bases short and J 2 bases short, with 9 bases between. Here the CDR3 DNA reads TGTGCCAGCAGTTCCGGCGGTCCCTACAATGAGCAGTTCTTC. It specifies CASSSGGPYNEQFF.

The chain links TRBV28 to TRBJ1-2; D gene ambiguous. V lost 4 bases to trimming and J lost 2 bases, with 17 bases between them. Germline CDR1 is MDHEN and CDR2 is SYDVKM. The CDR3 has 16 amino acids. CDR3 loop: CASSSSGFRLNYGYTF. The CDR3 bases are TGTGCCAGCAGTTCCTCGGGTTTCCGATTGAACTATGGCTACACCTTC.

The chain combines TRBV30 with TRBJ2-4, with TRBD2 matching over 8 bases. Germline values: CDR1 GTSNPN, CDR2 SVGIG (reference sequence). Trimming cost V 2 bases and J 1 base; bases outside gene matches: 4. The CDR3 has 15 residues. The CDR3 loop reads CAWSHGRVAKNIQYF. The CDR3 DNA sequence: TGTGCCTGGAGTCACGGGAGGGTTGCCAAAAACATTCAGTACTTC.

The CDR3: CASRRTSGRAAIREQFF. CDR3 DNA: TGTGCCAGTAGAAGGACTAGCGGGAGGGCCGCTATTCGTGAGCAGTTCTTC. The rearrangement links TRBV19 to TRBJ2-1; 15 bases agree with TRBD2. In germline, CDR1 is LNHDA, CDR2 SQIVND (reference sequence). The V gene end was trimmed by 6 bases and the J gene end by 9 bases; junction bases not matched to a gene: 12. This CDR3 has 17 amino acids.

The V and J genes are TRBV5-8 and TRBJ2-5; no clear D. The CDR3 is made up of 15 amino acids. Germline CDR1 is SGHTS and CDR2 is YDEGEE. V was trimmed by 0 bases and J by 3 bases, leaving 12 bases between them. CDR3 nucleotide sequence: TGTGCCAGCAGCTTGGGGAGCCTCCTCAAAGAGACCCAGTACTTC. Its translation is CASSLGSLLKETQYF.

This sequence joins TRBV30 and TRBJ2-5; D possibly matches TRBD1 or TRBD2 (5 bases each). This CDR3 has 13 residues. Trimming pared 7 bases from V and 9 bases from J, leaving 21 bases between. CDR1 GTSNPN and CDR2 SVGIG come from the germline V gene (reference sequence). The CDR3 is CAYGTAPVGAQYF. The CDR3, as DNA: TGTGCCTACGGGACGGCCCCGGTTGGGGCCCAGTACTTC.

J is TRBJ1-1 and V is TRBV2; D not resolved. Germline CDR1 and CDR2: SNHLY and FYNNEI. This CDR3 spans 13 amino acids. The V gene lost 5 bases and the J gene lost 0 bases, with 7 bases spanning the gap. The CDR3 coding sequence is TGTGCCAGCAGTACAGAGATGAACACTGAAGCTTTCTTT. This codes for CASSTEMNTEAFF. Filled out from reference TRBV2 and TRBJ1-1, the complete variable domain reads EPEVTQTPSHQVTQMGQEVILRCVPISNHLYFYWYRQILGQKVEFLVSFYNNEISEKSEIFDDQFSVERPDGSNFTLKIRSTKLEDSAMYFCASSTEMNTEAFFGQGTRLTVV.